A single sample gave rise to the 29 T cell receptor beta chains below, sequenced in a study of beta chain features in type 1 diabetes. Whole-study findings and limits: Patients with Type 1 diabetes showed moderately but significantly shorter TCRB CDR3s in all four CD4+ subsets.

Every isolated RNA sample was fully reverse transcribed, so sequencing captured expressed TCRB transcripts. Sequenced by immunoSEQ multiplex PCR; TCRdb stores in-frame clones only, minus some. The table lists approximately 170,000 clones, 6.5% to 8.5% of them singletons. Their specific antigens are unknown. Sequenced material: central memory CD4+ T cells from blood. Source of these receptors: a man aged 18 to 29 with type 1 diabetes.

This clone was observed at least ten times. The J gene is TRBJ2-2, the V gene TRBV19; no reliable D call. This CDR3 region has 13 residues. V lost 3 bases and J 5 bases, leaving 7 bases between the germline ends. Germline V gene data show CDR1 as LNHDA and CDR2 as SQIVND (reference sequence). The CDR3 is CASSILLTGELFF. Here the CDR3 DNA reads TGTGCCAGTAGTATCCTATTGACCGGGGAGCTGTTTTTT.

This chain joins TRBV5-1 and TRBJ2-6, with D perhaps TRBD2 (6 bases). V lost 0 bases and J lost 0, with 10 bases in between. This CDR3 region has 17 residues. CDR1 SGHRS and CDR2 YFSETQ come from the germline V gene. The CDR3 here is CASSLDGGSSGANVLTF. The CDR3 DNA sequence: TGCGCCAGCAGCTTGGATGGGGGGAGCTCTGGGGCCAACGTCCTGACTTTC. The full variable domain, in which reference TRBV5-1 and TRBJ2-6 provide the parts outside the CDR3, is KAGVTQTPRYLIKTRGQQVTLSCSPISGHRSVSWYQQTPGQGLQFLFEYFSETQRNKGNFPGRFSGRQFSNSRSEMNVSTLELGDSALYLCASSLDGGSSGANVLTFGAGSRLTVL.

Worth noting for this clone: The germline gene is not matched at one end of the junction; a read error may be the cause. The rearrangement links TRBV18 to TRBJ2-7, with TRBD2 matching 12 bases. Germline values: CDR1 KGHSH, CDR2 LQKENI. The CDR3 has 16 residues. For the CDR3, the DNA is TGTACCAGCTCACCACGCCTAGCGGGAGGGTCCTACGAGCAGTACTTC. This translates into CTSSPRLAGGSYEQYF.

The sample holds a few counts of this clone. This rearrangement joins TRBV5-1 to TRBJ2-7, with 8 bases lining up with TRBD2. CDR1 and CDR2 from the germline V gene are SGHRS and YFSETQ. Trimming took 4 bases from V and 4 from J; bases not matched to a gene: 1. CDR3 length: 12 amino acids. CDR3 sequence reads: CASSPGGYEQYF. The CDR3 DNA sequence: TGCGCCAGCAGCCCGGGGGGGTACGAGCAGTACTTC.

This chain uses TRBV19 with TRBJ1-1, with a possible D match to TRBD1 (6 bases). With 5 bases removed from V and 4 bases from J, the gap between germline ends came to 14 bases. In germline, CDR1 is LNHDA, CDR2 SQIVND (reference sequence). The CDR3 spans 14 residues. The CDR3 reads CASSFTGWFTEAFF. The DNA of the CDR3 is TGTGCCAGTAGTTTCACAGGGTGGTTCACTGAAGCTTTCTTT.

This clone was recorded a few times. This chain joins TRBV7-6 and TRBJ2-1, with 7 positions matching TRBD2. Germline V gene sequence: CDR1 SGHVS, CDR2 FNYEAQ. Losses at the gene ends were 4 bases for V and 12 bases for J; bases not matched to a gene: 6. The CDR3 sequence is 12 residues long. This CDR3 is CASSSPGGWQFF. The CDR3 DNA follows: TGTGCCAGCAGCTCACCGGGGGGATGGCAGTTCTTC. Together with reference TRBV7-6 and TRBJ2-1, the CDR3 gives the full variable domain: GAGVSQSPRYKVTKRGQDVALRCDPISGHVSLYWYRQALGQGPEFLTYFNYEAQQDKSGLPNDRFSAERPEGSISTLTIQRTEQRDSAMYRCASSSPGGWQFFGPGTRLTVL.

This clone was observed a few times. The V call is TRBV5-4, the J call TRBJ2-1, with 7 bases lining up with TRBD2. This CDR3 contains 16 residues. Germline V gene sequence: CDR1 SGHNT, CDR2 YYREEE (reference sequence). The V segment lost 4 bases and the J segment 5 bases; nucleotides outside the gene matches: 12. CDR3 region: CASSRRGSGDDNEQFF. The CDR3 DNA sequence: TGTGCCAGCAGCCGCCGAGGAAGCGGGGACGACAATGAGCAGTTCTTC.

The chain employs TRBV7-8 and TRBJ2-3; D uncertain. The germline V gene has CDR1 SGHVS and CDR2 FQNEAQ. This CDR3 region has 13 residues. Trimming removed 0 bases from V and 7 bases from J, with 8 bases in between. The CDR3 DNA follows: TGTGCCAGCAGCTTAGCTAAGGAGTATACGCAGTATTTT. Its translation is CASSLAKEYTQYF.

In its sample, this clone was seen a few times. This chain links TRBV28 with TRBJ2-5, with 7 nucleotides matching TRBD2. V trimming: 2 bases; J trimming: 1 base; junction bases outside the gene matches: 1. This CDR3 is built from 14 residues. Germline V lookup: CDR1 MDHEN, CDR2 SYDVKM. The CDR3: CASSLGGVQETQYF. In DNA form, the CDR3 reads TGTGCCAGCAGTTTAGGGGGGGTCCAAGAGACCCAGTACTTC. The variable domain in full, completed from reference TRBV28 and TRBJ2-5, reads DVKVTQSSRYLVKRTGEKVFLECVQDMDHENMFWYRQDPGLGLRLIYFSYDVKMKEKGDIPEGYSVSREKKERFSLILESASTNQTSMYLCASSLGGVQETQYFGPGTRLLVL.

This clone was seen more than once but under ten times. V gene TRBV28 combines with J gene TRBJ1-1, with D unclear. V was cut by 8 bases and J by 0 bases, with 13 bases left in between. The germline CDR1 and CDR2 sequences are MDHEN and SYDVKM. This CDR3 contains 14 residues. CDR3 in amino acids: CASLPIGMNTEAFF. The CDR3 DNA follows: TGTGCCAGCCTCCCCATCGGGATGAACACTGAAGCTTTCTTT.

This clone was seen only once. The chain has TRBV21-1 and TRBJ2-5; no check of the table's D call, TRBD1, against the DNA was made. TRBV21-1 is designated a pseudogene. CDR3 length: 13 residues. The CDR3 coding sequence is TGTGCCCAAACCCAGGGCCAGCAAGAGACCCAGTACTTC. Translation gives CAQTQGQQETQYF.

The CDR3: CASSLGGVAGDEQFF. The CDR3 DNA reads TGTGCCAGCAGCTTGGGGGGGGTAGCCGGCGATGAGCAGTTCTTC. The chain links TRBV5-4 to TRBJ2-1; TRBD2 is a possible D gene (6 bases). The germline V and J ends were trimmed by 0 bases and 8 bases, with 15 bases remaining between them. From germline, CDR1 is SGHNT and CDR2 YYREEE (reference sequence). This CDR3 region has 15 residues.

V is TRBV7-2 and J is TRBJ2-1; D is perhaps TRBD2 (5 bases). The CDR3 contains 16 residues. The germline gives CDR1 SGHTA, CDR2 FQGNSA. The V and J ends lost 1 base and 4 bases respectively, with 14 bases between them. The CDR3 region is CASSLDGGPLYNEQFF. The CDR3 DNA sequence: TGTGCCAGCAGCTTAGACGGCGGGCCCCTATACAATGAGCAGTTCTTC.

This clone came up a few times. V is TRBV7-6 and J is TRBJ2-7, with D perhaps TRBD1 (6 bases). This CDR3 spans 15 amino acids. Deletions cut 0 bases from V and 6 bases from J, with 15 bases between. Germline-derived CDR1 and CDR2 are SGHVS and FNYEAQ. CDR3 protein: CASSLARPGAGEQYF. In DNA, the CDR3 is TGTGCCAGCAGCTTAGCGAGACCAGGGGCAGGCGAGCAGTACTTC.

This clone has just a few counts. J is TRBJ1-1 and V is TRBV5-1, with TRBD1 identical over 7 bases. The V gene's germline CDR1 is SGHRS and CDR2 YFSETQ. J lost 4 bases, V lost 2 bases, and 5 bases had no gene match. The CDR3 spans 14 residues. CDR3 bases: TGCGCCAGCAGCTTTGGGCAGGGGGTCACTGAAGCTTTCTTT. Its protein product is CASSFGQGVTEAFF.

This clone showed up just a few times. The V gene is TRBV28, the J gene TRBJ2-7; 9 positions agree with TRBD2. V lost 6 bases and J lost 3; bases outside the gene matches: 6. The CDR3 consists of 14 residues. In germline, CDR1 is MDHEN, CDR2 SYDVKM. CDR3 sequence: CASRDSGSFYEQYF. The CDR3 DNA is TGTGCCAGCAGAGATAGCGGGAGTTTCTACGAGCAGTACTTC.

The chain employs TRBV28 and TRBJ2-3; D may be TRBD2 (6 bases). V lost 5 bases and J 2 bases, leaving 17 bases between the germline ends. Looked up from germline, CDR1 is MDHEN and CDR2 is SYDVKM. The CDR3 extends over 16 amino acids. DNA for the CDR3: TGTGCCAGCAGTGACCGTCTAGCGTCTATCACAGATACGCAGTATTTT. Amino acids: CASSDRLASITDTQYF. Complete variable domain (other parts from reference TRBV28 and TRBJ2-3): DVKVTQSSRYLVKRTGEKVFLECVQDMDHENMFWYRQDPGLGLRLIYFSYDVKMKEKGDIPEGYSVSREKKERFSLILESASTNQTSMYLCASSDRLASITDTQYFGPGTRLTVL.

This clone was counted ten times or more. The chain recombines TRBV6-6 with TRBJ1-5; 9 nucleotides match TRBD1. Per the germline V gene, CDR1 is MNHNY and CDR2 is SVGAGI (reference sequence). With V trimmed by 10 bases and J by 3 bases, 4 bases remained unmatched. The CDR3 spans 13 residues. The CDR3 loop is CAIRDRDNQPQHF. DNA for the CDR3: TGTGCCATCCGGGACAGGGACAATCAGCCCCAGCATTTT.

This clone was detected a few times. The chain has TRBV19 and TRBJ1-2, with TRBD1 as a possible D gene (5 bases). The CDR3 contains 13 residues. Per the germline V gene, CDR1 is LNHDA and CDR2 is SQIVND (reference sequence). The V end was cut by 5 bases, the J end by 2 bases, with 9 bases between. CDR3 DNA sequence: TGTGCCAGTAGTTTGACAGAAAACTATGGCTACACCTTC. Its protein is CASSLTENYGYTF.

In DNA, the CDR3 is TGTGCCAGCAGCCAAGATCAACAGGGTTGGAGCAATCAGCCCCAGCATTTT. Protein sequence: CASSQDQQGWSNQPQHF. The chain recombines TRBV5-4 with TRBJ1-5; the D gene is possibly TRBD1 (6 bases). With 4 bases removed from V and 1 base from J, the gap between germline ends came to 18 bases. The CDR3 runs 17 residues. Germline V gene lookup returns CDR1 SGHNT and CDR2 YYREEE (reference sequence).

The V and J genes are TRBV27 and TRBJ2-5, with 11 bases that match TRBD2. With V trimmed by 5 bases and J by 3 bases, 8 bases remained unmatched. The length of the CDR3 is 16 residues. CDR1 and CDR2 (germline): MNHEY, SMNVEV (reference sequence). The CDR3 nucleotides are TGTGCCAGCAGTCTGGGGACTAGCGGTTACGAAGAGACCCAGTACTTC. As protein: CASSLGTSGYEETQYF.

This clone occurred a few times. The V gene is TRBV20-1, the J gene TRBJ2-7; TRBD1 matches 7 bases. V gave up 6 bases and J gave up 6 bases; unmatched junction bases: 5. Germline CDR1 reads DFQATT; CDR2 reads SNEGSKA (reference sequence). CDR3 length equals 11 residues. The CDR3 loop reads CSASDRAEQYF. The CDR3 bases are TGCAGTGCGTCCGACAGGGCCGAGCAGTACTTC.

This clone was found a few times. This rearrangement joins TRBV7-2 to TRBJ2-2, with 10 bases fitting TRBD1. With V trimmed by 6 bases and J by 3 bases, 1 base remained unmatched. This CDR3 has 14 residues. Germline V gene data show CDR1 as SGHTA and CDR2 as FQGNSA. CDR3: CASRGQGYTGELFF. CDR3 bases: TGTGCCAGCAGGGGACAGGGGTACACCGGGGAGCTGTTTTTT.

Ten or more counts support this clone. This sequence joins TRBV30 and TRBJ2-7, with D unresolved. V lost 2 bases and J 2 bases, leaving 13 bases between the germline ends. This CDR3 contains 14 residues. Germline-derived CDR1 and CDR2 are GTSNPN and SVGIG (reference sequence). DNA of the CDR3: TGTGCCTGGAGTTGGGTGGGCCGGCCCTACGAGCAGTACTTC. It is translated as CAWSWVGRPYEQYF.

CDR3 nucleotides: TGTGCCGCCTCGGGTGGCACCGGGGAGACCCAGTACTTC. Translation gives CAASGGTGETQYF. The chain combines TRBV7-8 with TRBJ2-5; D is ambiguous. V lost 11 bases to trimming and J lost 5 bases, with 18 bases between them. Looked up from germline, CDR1 is SGHVS and CDR2 is FQNEAQ. This CDR3 comprises 13 residues.

In its sample, this clone was seen a few times. V gene TRBV29-1 combines with J gene TRBJ1-1; D is unclear. The germline CDR1 and CDR2 sequences are SQVTM and ANQGSEA. V lost 4 bases and J lost 1, with 10 bases in between. The CDR3 covers 13 residues. The DNA for the CDR3 is TGCAGCGTTGGACTAAATGGGAACACTGAAGCTTTCTTT. It is translated as CSVGLNGNTEAFF.

As regards this clone: Other DNA sequences in the sample encode the same CDR3. The V and J genes are TRBV30 and TRBJ2-5, with D perhaps matching TRBD2 (5 bases). This CDR3 spans 11 amino acids. The germline V gene encodes CDR1 GTSNPN and CDR2 SVGIG (reference sequence). V lost 1 base to trimming and J lost 5 bases, with 5 bases between them. The CDR3 loop reads CAWSGGETQYF. The CDR3 DNA reads TGTGCCTGGAGTGGCGGGGAGACCCAGTACTTC.

The J gene is TRBJ1-4, the V gene TRBV19, with 8 bases identical to TRBD1. The CDR3 is made up of 14 amino acids. Unmatched junction bases numbered 6, after V lost 9 bases and J lost 3 bases. Germline loops: CDR1 LNHDA, CDR2 SQIVND (reference sequence). The CDR3 DNA reads as TGTGCCAGCTCGACGACAGGGGCTAATGAAAAACTGTTTTTT. This sequence encodes CASSTTGANEKLFF.

The V and J genes are TRBV6-1 and TRBJ1-6; no clear D. This CDR3 is built from 14 residues. Trimming left V 2 bases short and J 9 bases short, with 11 bases between. The V gene's germline CDR1 is MNHNS and CDR2 SASEGT. This chain's CDR3 is CASSEPQSFSPLHF. The CDR3 region has the DNA TGTGCCAGCAGTGAACCGCAGTCATTTTCACCCCTCCACTTT.